This T cell receptor (beta chain) was sequenced in a study of blood T cell repertoires in COVID-19. The overall study: The samples span acute and convalescent COVID-19 from the United States, Italy and Spain. T cells, B-cell-depleted T cells, or PBMCs supplied cDNA or gDNA.

This CDR3 comprises 15 residues. The V gene's germline CDR1 is SGHRS and CDR2 YFSETQ. The V and J ends lost 4 bases and 8 bases, in that order; junction bases with no gene match: 10. Authors' analysis steps: Amplification of reference gene primers was used by the study to estimate nucleated cell counts. This table comes from immunoSEQ multiplex PCR, and its TCRdb copy is limited to in-frame clones, with some not included. The D gene and trimming were derived from the DNA, and the V and J assignments and clone size from that table. The table shows approximately 400,000 clones, with roughly 90% occurring only once.

The sequence came from a man aged 35 to 55 with acute or convalescent COVID-19. The sample comprised peripheral blood. V and J are TRBV5-1 and TRBJ1-4; 8 bases match TRBD1. CDR3 residues: CASSRIGQGYEKLFF. CDR3 DNA: TGCGCCAGCAGCCGTATTGGACAGGGATACGAAAAACTGTTTTTT.